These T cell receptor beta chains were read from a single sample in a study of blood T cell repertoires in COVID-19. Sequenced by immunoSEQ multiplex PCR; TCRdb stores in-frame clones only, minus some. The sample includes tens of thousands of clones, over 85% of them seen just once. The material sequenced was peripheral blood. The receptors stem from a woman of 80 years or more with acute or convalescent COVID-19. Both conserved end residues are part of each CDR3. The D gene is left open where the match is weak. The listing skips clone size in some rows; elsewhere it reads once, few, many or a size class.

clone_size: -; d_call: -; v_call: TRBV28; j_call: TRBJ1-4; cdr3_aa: CASSTGTLAVGENEKLFF; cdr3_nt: TGTGCCAGCAGCACCGGGACACTCGCGGTTGGGGAGAATGAAAAACTGTTTTTT
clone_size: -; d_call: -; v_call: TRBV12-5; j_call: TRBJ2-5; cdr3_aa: CASGLGQPQETQYF; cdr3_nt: TGTGCTAGTGGTTTGGGACAGCCTCAAGAGACCCAGTACTTC
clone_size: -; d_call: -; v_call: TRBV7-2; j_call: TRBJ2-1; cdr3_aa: CASSLVRGNEQFF; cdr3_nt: TGTGCCAGCAGCTTAGTCCGAGGCAATGAGCAGTTCTTC
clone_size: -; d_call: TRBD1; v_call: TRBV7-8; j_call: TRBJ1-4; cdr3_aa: CASSLRDRGLEKLFF; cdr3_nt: TGTGCCAGCAGCCTCCGGGACAGGGGGCTTGAAAAACTGTTTTTT
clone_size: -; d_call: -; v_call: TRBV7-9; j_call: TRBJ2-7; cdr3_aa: CASSPSYRASPYEQYF; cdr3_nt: TGTGCCAGCAGCCCATCATACAGGGCGAGTCCCTACGAGCAGTACTTC
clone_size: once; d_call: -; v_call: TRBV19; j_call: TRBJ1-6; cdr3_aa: CASSLRTEPNSPLHF; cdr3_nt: TGTGCCAGTAGTCTAAGGACAGAACCTAATTCACCCCTCCACTTT
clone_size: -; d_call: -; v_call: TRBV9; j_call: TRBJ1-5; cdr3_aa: CASSPEGSNQPQHF; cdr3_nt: TGTGCCAGCAGCCCGGAGGGATCCAATCAGCCCCAGCATTTT
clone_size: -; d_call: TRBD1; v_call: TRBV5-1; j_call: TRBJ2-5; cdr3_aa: CASSLGTDQETQYF; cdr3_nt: TGCGCCAGCAGCCTCGGGACAGATCAAGAGACCCAGTACTTC
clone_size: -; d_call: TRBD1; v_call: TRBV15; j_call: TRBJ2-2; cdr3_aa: CATRQGARTGELFF; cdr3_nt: TGTGCCACCAGACAGGGGGCTCGCACCGGGGAGCTGTTTTTT
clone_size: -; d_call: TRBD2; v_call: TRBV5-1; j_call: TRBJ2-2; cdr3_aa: CASGSSGKANTGELFF; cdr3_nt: TGCGCCAGCGGCTCGAGCGGGAAAGCGAACACCGGGGAGCTGTTTTTT
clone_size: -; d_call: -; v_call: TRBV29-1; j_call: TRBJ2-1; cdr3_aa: CSARAGEQFF; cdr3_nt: TGCAGCGCAAGGGCGGGTGAGCAGTTCTTC
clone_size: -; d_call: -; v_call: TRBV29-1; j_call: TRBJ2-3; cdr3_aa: CSVHSPREDTQYF; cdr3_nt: TGCAGCGTCCATTCCCCTCGGGAGGATACGCAGTATTTT
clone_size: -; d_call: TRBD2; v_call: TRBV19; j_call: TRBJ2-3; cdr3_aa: CASSRTSGGTDTQYF; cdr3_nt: TGTGCCAGTAGCCGGACTAGCGGGGGCACAGATACGCAGTATTTT
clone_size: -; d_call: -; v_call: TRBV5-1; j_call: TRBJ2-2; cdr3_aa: CASSPFVGGADTGELFF; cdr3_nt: TGCGCCAGCAGCCCCTTCGTTGGGGGCGCGGACACCGGGGAGCTGTTTTTT
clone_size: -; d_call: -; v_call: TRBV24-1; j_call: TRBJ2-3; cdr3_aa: CATSVTSRDTDTQYF; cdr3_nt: TGTGCCACCAGTGTCACCTCCCGGGACACAGATACGCAGTATTTT
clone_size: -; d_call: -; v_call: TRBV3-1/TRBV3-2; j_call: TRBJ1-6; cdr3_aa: CASGEGLSSYNSPLHF; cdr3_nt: TGTGCCAGCGGTGAAGGACTGAGCTCCTATAATTCACCCCTCCACTTT
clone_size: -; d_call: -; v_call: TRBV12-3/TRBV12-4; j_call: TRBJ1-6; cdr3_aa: CASHDGVRSPLHF; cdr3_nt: TGTGCCAGCCACGACGGGGTGCGCTCACCCCTCCACTTT
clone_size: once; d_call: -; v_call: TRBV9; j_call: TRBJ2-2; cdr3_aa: CASSVHSNTGELFF; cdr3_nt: TGTGCCAGCAGCGTACACAGTAACACCGGGGAGCTGTTTTTT
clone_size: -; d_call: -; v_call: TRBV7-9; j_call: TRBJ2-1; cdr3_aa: CASSPRPDNEQFF; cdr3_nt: TGTGCCAGCAGCCCCCGCCCGGACAATGAGCAGTTCTTC
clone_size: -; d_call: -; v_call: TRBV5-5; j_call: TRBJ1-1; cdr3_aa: CASSLNIDTEAFF; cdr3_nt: TGTGCCAGCAGCTTGAACATCGACACTGAAGCTTTCTTT
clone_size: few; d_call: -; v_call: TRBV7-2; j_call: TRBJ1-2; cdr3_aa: CASSPFSAGGYTF; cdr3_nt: TGTGCCAGCAGCCCCTTTTCGGCGGGTGGCTACACCTTC
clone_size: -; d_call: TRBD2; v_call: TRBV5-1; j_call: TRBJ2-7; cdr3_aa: CASSSRSGGSDEQYF; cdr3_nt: TGCGCCAGCAGCTCGCGTAGCGGGGGGTCGGACGAGCAGTACTTC
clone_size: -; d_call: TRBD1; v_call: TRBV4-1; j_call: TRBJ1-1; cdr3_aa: CASSQDSGGRGTEAFF; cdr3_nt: TGCGCCAGCAGCCAAGATTCAGGGGGCAGGGGCACTGAAGCTTTCTTT
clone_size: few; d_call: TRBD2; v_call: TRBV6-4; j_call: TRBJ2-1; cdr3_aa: CASSNGGNEQFF; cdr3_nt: TGTGCCAGCAGCAACGGGGGGAATGAGCAGTTCTTC
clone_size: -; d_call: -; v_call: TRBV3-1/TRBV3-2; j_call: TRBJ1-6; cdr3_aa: CASSQGVRGNSPLHF; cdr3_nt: TGTGCCAGCAGCCAAGGTGTCAGGGGTAATTCACCCCTCCACTTT
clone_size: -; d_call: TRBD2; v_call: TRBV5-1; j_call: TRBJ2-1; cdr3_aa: CASSLRVAGDHNEQFF; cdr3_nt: TGCGCCAGCAGCTTGAGGGTAGCGGGGGACCACAATGAGCAGTTCTTC
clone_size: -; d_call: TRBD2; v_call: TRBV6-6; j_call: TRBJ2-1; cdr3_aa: CASSFLGGPRGDEQFF; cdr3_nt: TGTGCCAGCAGTTTCCTCGGAGGACCGCGGGGGGATGAGCAGTTCTTC